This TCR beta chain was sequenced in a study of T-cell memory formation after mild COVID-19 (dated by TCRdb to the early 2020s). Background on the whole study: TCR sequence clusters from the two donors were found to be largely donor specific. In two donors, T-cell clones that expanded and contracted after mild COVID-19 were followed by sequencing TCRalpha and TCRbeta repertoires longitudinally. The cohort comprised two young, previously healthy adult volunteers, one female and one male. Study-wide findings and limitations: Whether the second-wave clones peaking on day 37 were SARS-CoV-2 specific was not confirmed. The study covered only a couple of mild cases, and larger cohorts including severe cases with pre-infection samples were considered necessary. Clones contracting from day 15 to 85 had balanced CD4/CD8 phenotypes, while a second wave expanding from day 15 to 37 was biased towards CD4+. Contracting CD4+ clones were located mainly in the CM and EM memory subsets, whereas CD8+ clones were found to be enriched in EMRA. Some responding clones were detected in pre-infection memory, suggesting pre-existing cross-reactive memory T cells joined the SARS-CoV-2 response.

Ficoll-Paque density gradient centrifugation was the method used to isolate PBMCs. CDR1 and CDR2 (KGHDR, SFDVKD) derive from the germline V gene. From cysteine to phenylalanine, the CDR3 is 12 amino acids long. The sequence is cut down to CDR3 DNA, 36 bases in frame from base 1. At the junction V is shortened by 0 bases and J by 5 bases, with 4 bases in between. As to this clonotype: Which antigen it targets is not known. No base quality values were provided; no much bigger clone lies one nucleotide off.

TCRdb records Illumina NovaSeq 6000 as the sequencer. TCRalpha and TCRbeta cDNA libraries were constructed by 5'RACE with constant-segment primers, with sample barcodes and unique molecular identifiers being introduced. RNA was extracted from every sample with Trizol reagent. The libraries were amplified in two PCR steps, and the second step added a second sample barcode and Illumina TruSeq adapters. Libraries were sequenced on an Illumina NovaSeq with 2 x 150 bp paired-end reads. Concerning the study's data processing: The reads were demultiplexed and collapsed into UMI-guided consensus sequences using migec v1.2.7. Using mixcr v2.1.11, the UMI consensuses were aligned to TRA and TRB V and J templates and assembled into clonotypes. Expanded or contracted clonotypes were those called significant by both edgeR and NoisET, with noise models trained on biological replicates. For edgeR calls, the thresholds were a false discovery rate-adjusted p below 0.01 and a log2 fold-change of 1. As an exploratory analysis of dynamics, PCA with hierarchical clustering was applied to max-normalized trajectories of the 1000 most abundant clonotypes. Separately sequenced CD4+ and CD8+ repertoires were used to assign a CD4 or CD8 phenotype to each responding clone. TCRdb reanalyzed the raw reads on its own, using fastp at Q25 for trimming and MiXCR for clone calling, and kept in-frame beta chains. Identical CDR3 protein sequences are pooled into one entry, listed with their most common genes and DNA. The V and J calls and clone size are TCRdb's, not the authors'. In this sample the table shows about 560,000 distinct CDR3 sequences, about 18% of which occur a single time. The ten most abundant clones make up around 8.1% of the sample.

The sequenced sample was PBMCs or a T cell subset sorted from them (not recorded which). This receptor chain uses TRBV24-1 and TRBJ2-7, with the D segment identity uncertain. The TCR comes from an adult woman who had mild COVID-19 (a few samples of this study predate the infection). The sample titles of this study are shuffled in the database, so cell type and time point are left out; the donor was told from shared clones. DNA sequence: TGTGCCACCAGTGATTTGGACAACGAGCAGTACTTC. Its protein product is CATSDLDNEQYF.